The TCR beta chain under discussion was sequenced for a study of T cell repertoires in cytomegalovirus infection. About the study: Based on public TCR beta signatures, there were indications of CMV infection and of a matching HLA type. Study findings and constraints: In two of eight donors, the top clonotype was HLA-C-restricted CMV-specific.

This clonotype was found many times. The antigen is unknown. Looked up from germline, CDR1 is MGHRA and CDR2 is YSYEKL. The V gene lost 1 base and the J gene lost 3 bases, with 6 bases spanning the gap. This CDR3 comprises 13 residues. TCRdb reprocessed the reads via MiXCR and lists one record per CDR3 protein. The sample includes just under 300,000 distinct CDR3 sequences, around 10% seen only once; the top ten take approximately 2.4%. Sequenced material: PBMCs. The source of this sequence is a human donor in good health (CMV status not recorded). Some clones in this sample may be carry-over from other donors' samples. This sequence joins TRBV4-1 and TRBJ2-5, with D uncertain. CDR3 nucleotides: TGCGCCAGCAGCCAAGTGGAGAAAGAGACCCAGTACTTC. This encodes CASSQVEKETQYF.